A single sample is the source of the 15 T cell receptor beta chains below, sequenced in a study of T cell repertoires in cytomegalovirus infection. MiXCR was run by TCRdb on the reads, yielding one entry per CDR3 protein. The sample lists 450,000 to 600,000 distinct CDR3 sequences; around 11% were seen once. The sequenced sample consisted of PBMCs. These receptors were taken from a human donor in good health (CMV status not recorded). Some clones in this sample may be carry-over from other donors' samples.

This clonotype was picked up many times. The rearrangement joins TRBV20-1 to TRBJ1-5; 7 bases align to TRBD1. CDR3 length: 19 amino acids. V lost 1 base to trimming and J lost 3 bases; unmatched junction nucleotides: 18. CDR1 is DFQATT, CDR2 SNEGSKA, per germline (reference sequence). The CDR3 bases are TGCAGTGCTAGAGCCCCTTTCGACAGGGAGAACGGCCTCAATCAGCCCCAGCATTTT. This translates into CSARAPFDRENGLNQPQHF.

The sample holds many counts of this clonotype. The genes are TRBV6-2 or TRBV6-3 and TRBJ2-1; TRBD2 matches at 8 bases. The CDR3 contains 13 residues. With V trimmed by 2 bases and J by 10 bases, 4 bases remained unmatched. Germline V CDR1 and CDR2: MNHEY, SVGEGT. CDR3 amino acids: CASSYPASGEQFF. The CDR3 DNA sequence: TGTGCCAGCAGTTACCCGGCTAGCGGGGAGCAGTTCTTC.

This rearrangement joins TRBV5-4 to TRBJ1-3, with a weak D call TRBD1 (5 bases). Germline V gene sequence: CDR1 SGHNT, CDR2 YYREEE (reference sequence). CDR3 length: 13 residues. Trimming took 3 bases from V and 9 from J, leaving 13 bases between them. The DNA of the CDR3 is TGTGCCAGCAGCTCCGGGGACGAGGTCACCATATATTTT. Its translation: CASSSGDEVTIYF.

There are many counts of this clonotype. The chain links TRBV5-6 to TRBJ1-1; no reliable D call. The CDR3 sequence is 14 residues long. The V gene lost 1 base and the J gene lost 4 bases, with 11 bases spanning the gap. Germline loops: CDR1 SGHDT, CDR2 YYEEEE. CDR3 region: CASSLNGGGTEAFF. CDR3 coding DNA: TGTGCCAGCAGCTTGAATGGTGGCGGCACTGAAGCTTTCTTT. The full variable domain, its missing parts supplied by reference TRBV5-6 and TRBJ1-1, is DAGVTQSPTHLIKTRGQQVTLRCSPKSGHDTVSWYQQALGQGPQFIFQYYEEEERQRGNFPDRFSGHQFPNYSSELNVNALLLGDSALYLCASSLNGGGTEAFFGQGTRLTVV.

This clonotype was picked up many times. The J gene is TRBJ2-1, the V gene TRBV11-2; D is perhaps TRBD1 (6 bases). Germline values: CDR1 SGHAT, CDR2 FQNNGV. The length of the CDR3 is 16 residues. With 4 bases removed from V and 0 bases from J, the gap between germline ends came to 13 bases. The CDR3 here is CASSSVGAGSYNEQFF. The CDR3 coding sequence is TGTGCCAGCAGCTCCGTGGGGGCTGGCTCCTACAATGAGCAGTTCTTC.

This clonotype was seen repeatedly, ten times or more. The chain links TRBV7-6 to TRBJ2-1; 11 bases are shared with TRBD2. Germline V gene sequence: CDR1 SGHVS, CDR2 FNYEAQ. This CDR3 comprises 20 residues. Trimming at V came to 0 bases and at J to 6 bases, leaving 16 bases not matched to a gene. CDR3 in amino acids: CASSLALAGGRRPRGNEQFF. The CDR3 nucleotides read TGTGCCAGCAGCTTAGCATTAGCGGGAGGGCGGAGGCCGCGCGGCAATGAGCAGTTCTTC.

This chain connects TRBV5-1 to TRBJ2-1; D unresolved. Trimming pared 5 bases from V and 9 bases from J, leaving 15 bases between. The CDR3 has 13 amino acids. Germline-derived CDR1 and CDR2 are SGHRS and YFSETQ. The CDR3 sequence: CASRRNKASEQFF. The CDR3 nucleotides are TGCGCCAGCAGACGGAACAAGGCGAGTGAGCAGTTCTTC. The whole variable domain, filled in from reference TRBV5-1 and TRBJ2-1, reads KAGVTQTPRYLIKTRGQQVTLSCSPISGHRSVSWYQQTPGQGLQFLFEYFSETQRNKGNFPGRFSGRQFSNSRSEMNVSTLELGDSALYLCASRRNKASEQFFGPGTRLTVL.

This clonotype was observed many times. The chain joins TRBV5-1 to TRBJ2-1; TRBD1 aligns across 9 bases. V was clipped by 3 bases and J by 5 bases; unmatched bases: 3. The CDR3 sequence is 14 residues long. The germline V gene encodes CDR1 SGHRS and CDR2 YFSETQ. CDR3 DNA: TGCGCCAGCAGCTGGACAGGGGAGCACAATGAGCAGTTCTTC. Amino acids: CASSWTGEHNEQFF.

This clonotype was observed at least ten times. The chain recombines TRBV5-6 with TRBJ2-3, with unresolved D. Trimming removed 6 bases at V and 7 bases at J, with 9 bases between. This CDR3 has 11 amino acids. The germline V gene has CDR1 SGHDT and CDR2 YYEEEE. CDR3 DNA: TGTGCCAGCAATCAGGCTAATACGCAGTATTTT. It codes for CASNQANTQYF.

This sequence joins TRBV3-1 and TRBJ2-1, with TRBD2 identical over 7 bases. This CDR3 contains 16 residues. With V trimmed by 0 bases and J by 8 bases, 10 bases remained unmatched. CDR1 is LGHDT, CDR2 YNNKEL, per germline (reference sequence). CDR3 sequence reads: CASSQEGRLAVDEQFF. CDR3 in DNA: TGTGCCAGCAGCCAAGAAGGGCGACTAGCAGTGGATGAGCAGTTCTTC.

This clonotype has at least ten counts. This chain's CDR3 is CASSPGGSGELFF. The CDR3 nucleotides are TGTGCCAGCAGCCCCGGGGGCTCCGGGGAGCTGTTTTTT. The chain has TRBV7-3 and TRBJ2-2; D assignment may be TRBD1 or TRBD2 (6 bases each). V was cut by 5 bases and J by 6 bases, with 10 bases left in between. The CDR3 contains 13 residues. CDR1 and CDR2 (germline): SGHTA, FQGTGA.

This clonotype was detected ten times or more. The V call is TRBV20-1, the J call TRBJ2-3, with 14 bases aligning to TRBD2. Trimming removed 4 bases from V and 7 bases from J; junction bases left unmatched: 16. This CDR3 has 18 residues. CDR1 is DFQATT, CDR2 SNEGSKA, per germline (reference sequence). As DNA, the CDR3 is TGCAGTGCTAAGAACTCCGGGACTAGCGGGGGCCCGGGTTATACGCAGTATTTT. Translation: CSAKNSGTSGGPGYTQYF.

This clonotype was seen many times. The chain is built from TRBV5-1 and TRBJ2-7; 10 bases match TRBD2. The J segment lost 7 bases and the V segment lost 1 base, leaving 8 bases of the junction unmatched. Germline V gene lookup returns CDR1 SGHRS and CDR2 YFSETQ. The CDR3 extends over 15 amino acids. CDR3: CASSLTLAGVREQYF. In nucleotides, the CDR3 is TGCGCCAGCAGCTTGACCCTAGCGGGAGTGAGGGAGCAGTACTTC.

This clonotype was detected many times. The V and J genes are TRBV7-2 and TRBJ1-6, with D uncertain. V was clipped by 1 base and J by 10 bases, with 8 bases between them. Looked up from germline, CDR1 is SGHTA and CDR2 is FQGNSA. The CDR3 runs to 13 residues. The CDR3 spells CASSLGRSSPLHF. The CDR3 region has the DNA TGTGCCAGCAGCTTAGGACGGTCGTCACCCCTCCACTTT.

Many counts were recorded for this clonotype. The chain employs TRBV20-1 and TRBJ2-7; no definite D call. Germline loops: CDR1 DFQATT, CDR2 SNEGSKA (reference sequence). The CDR3 runs to 13 residues. The V end was cut by 5 bases, the J end by 9 bases, with 20 bases between. This CDR3 reads CSAGQPISTWQYF. CDR3 coding DNA: TGCAGTGCTGGCCAGCCCATTTCGACGTGGCAGTACTTC.